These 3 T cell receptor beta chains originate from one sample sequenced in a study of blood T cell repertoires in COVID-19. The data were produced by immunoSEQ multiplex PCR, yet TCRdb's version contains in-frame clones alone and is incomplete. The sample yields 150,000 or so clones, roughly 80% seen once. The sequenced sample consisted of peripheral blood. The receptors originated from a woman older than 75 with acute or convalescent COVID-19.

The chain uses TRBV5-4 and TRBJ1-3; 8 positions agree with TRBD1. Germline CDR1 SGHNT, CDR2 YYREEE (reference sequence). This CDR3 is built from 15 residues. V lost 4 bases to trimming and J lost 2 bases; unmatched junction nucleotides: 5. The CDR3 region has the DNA TGTGCCAGCAGCCCGTCGGACAGGGCTGGAAACACCATATATTTT. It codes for CASSPSDRAGNTIYF.

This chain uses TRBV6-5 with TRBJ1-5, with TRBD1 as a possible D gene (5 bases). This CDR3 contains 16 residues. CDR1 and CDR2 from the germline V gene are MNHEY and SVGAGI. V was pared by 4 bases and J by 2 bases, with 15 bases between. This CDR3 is CASSFRSGEGNQPQHF. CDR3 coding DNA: TGTGCCAGCAGTTTTCGCTCGGGGGAGGGCAATCAGCCCCAGCATTTT.

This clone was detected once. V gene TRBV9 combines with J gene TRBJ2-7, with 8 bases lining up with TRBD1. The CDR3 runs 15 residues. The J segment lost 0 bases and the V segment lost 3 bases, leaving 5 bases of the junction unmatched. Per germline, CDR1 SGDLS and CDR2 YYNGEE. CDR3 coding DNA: TGTGCCAGCAGCGCCCGGACAGGGAGCTCCTACGAGCAGTACTTC. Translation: CASSARTGSSYEQYF. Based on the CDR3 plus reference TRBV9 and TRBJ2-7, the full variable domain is DSGVTQTPKHLITATGQRVTLRCSPRSGDLSVYWYQQSLDQGLQFLIQYYNGEERAKGNILERFSAQQFPDLHSELNLSSLELGDSALYFCASSARTGSSYEQYFGPGTRLTVT.